This T cell receptor beta chain was captured by sequencing in a study of identical twins. Germline V gene sequence: CDR1 SEHNR, CDR2 FQNEAQ (reference sequence). Trimming shortened V by 1 base and J by 5 bases, and 10 bases separated the two germline ends. This CDR3 is built from 14 residues. Via MiXCR, TCRdb re-called the 5' RACE reads, giving one row per CDR3 protein. There are hundreds of thousands of distinct CDR3 sequences in the sample; 9% to 15% occur only once, and roughly 1.6% lies in the top ten. The sample was also reused in another study, on yellow fever vaccine responses in identical twins.

The TCR sequence derives from a woman between 18 and 30 years old in good health. The J gene is TRBJ2-3, the V gene TRBV7-9; D is ambiguous. The sequenced sample consisted of PBMCs. CDR3 amino acids: CASSLGHNIDTQYF. The CDR3 DNA follows: TGTGCCAGCAGCTTAGGGCACAACATAGATACGCAGTATTTT.